One and the same sample provided the 12 T cell receptor beta chains below, sequenced in a study of molecular identifiers for immune sequencing clone quantification. TCRdb passed the PCR reads through MiXCR, listing each CDR3 protein once. The table records about 640,000 distinct CDR3 sequences, about 20% of them present only once. Sequencing used naive CD8+ T cells from blood, with Jurkat cell RNA spiked in. As to subset: FACS-sorted CD8+CD4-CCR7+CD45RA+ naive T cells. The receptors were gathered from a human donor in good health. Some libraries in this study had Jurkat cell RNA spiked in.

This clonotype was recorded at least ten times. The chain joins TRBV6-5 to TRBJ1-1; no clear D. The CDR3 is 13 residues long. Between the trimmed V and J ends, which lost 2 bases and 0 bases, there was a span of 4 bases. Germline V gives CDR1 MNHEY, CDR2 SVGAGI. The CDR3 is CASSYLMNTEAFF. The CDR3 DNA reads as TGTGCCAGCAGTTACCTAATGAACACTGAAGCTTTCTTT.

Ten or more counts support this clonotype. The J gene is TRBJ2-5, the V gene TRBV12-3 or TRBV12-4; 9 nucleotides align to TRBD1. CDR3 length: 16 residues. The ends lost 3 bases at V and 1 base at J; junction bases unmatched: 6. The CDR3 DNA sequence: TGTGCCAGCAGTTTCAGTCGGGACAGGGTCCAAGAGACCCAGTACTTC. It encodes CASSFSRDRVQETQYF.

The gene calls are TRBV2 and TRBJ1-4, with 7 positions matching TRBD1. After removal of 6 bases from V and 4 bases from J, the junction contained 5 bases not matched to a gene. The CDR3 extends over 14 amino acids. CDR1 is SNHLY and CDR2 is FYNNEI in the germline V gene. CDR3 in DNA: TGTGCCAGCAGGGAGGGACAGATTAATGAAAAACTGTTTTTT. It encodes CASREGQINEKLFF.

CDR3 residues: CASSTRQDNYEQYF. The CDR3 nucleotides are TGTGCCAGCAGCACCCGACAGGATAACTACGAGCAGTACTTC. V usage is TRBV13 and J usage is TRBJ2-7, with D perhaps matching TRBD1 (6 bases). The V gene lost 5 bases and the J gene lost 3 bases, with 14 bases spanning the gap. Germline V gene sequence: CDR1 PRHDT, CDR2 FYEKMQ (reference sequence). This CDR3 contains 14 residues.

In this sample, this clonotype turned up many times. The chain employs TRBV27 and TRBJ2-7, with a weak D call TRBD1 (6 bases). CDR3 size: 15 residues. V dropped 0 bases and J dropped 2 bases, with 11 bases sitting between them. CDR1 MNHEY and CDR2 SMNVEV come from the germline V gene (reference sequence). CDR3 in DNA: TGTGCCAGCAGTTTATCCACAGGGCCGACCTACGAGCAGTACTTC. Its translation is CASSLSTGPTYEQYF.

The V call is TRBV7-9, the J call TRBJ2-3; D may match TRBD1 or TRBD2 (5 bases each). V dropped 10 bases and J dropped 1 base, with 24 bases sitting between them. Germline CDR1 reads SEHNR; CDR2 reads FQNEAQ (reference sequence). The CDR3 length is 17 residues. CDR3 in DNA: TGTGCCACCTCGGGCAGGGTAGAGGGCGAGGGCACAGATACGCAGTATTTT. It codes for CATSGRVEGEGTDTQYF.

This clonotype was seen only a few times. The J gene is TRBJ1-4, the V gene TRBV5-1; tentative D call: TRBD1 (5 bases). This CDR3 comprises 15 residues. Trimming cost V 2 bases and J 0 bases, with 8 bases left between them. Germline assignment: CDR1 SGHRS and CDR2 YFSETQ. CDR3 sequence reads: CASSFQGATNEKLFF. Here the CDR3 DNA reads TGCGCCAGCAGCTTTCAGGGAGCAACTAATGAAAAACTGTTTTTT.

The rearrangement links TRBV30 to TRBJ2-3; D ambiguous. Germline V gene data show CDR1 as GTSNPN and CDR2 as SVGIG (reference sequence). V was shortened by 0 bases and J by 2 bases, with 6 bases between the two germline ends. This CDR3 contains 13 residues. The CDR3 region is CAWSVRYTDTQYF. For the CDR3, the DNA is TGTGCCTGGAGTGTCAGGTACACAGATACGCAGTATTTT.

This clonotype came up many times. The V call is TRBV30, the J call TRBJ2-1, with TRBD2 matching over 10 bases. Germline CDR1 is GTSNPN and CDR2 is SVGIG (reference sequence). The ends lost 3 bases at V and 9 bases at J; junction bases unmatched: 2. The CDR3 is 12 amino acids. CDR3: CAWRLAGSEQFF. CDR3 nucleotide sequence: TGTGCCTGGAGACTAGCGGGGAGTGAGCAGTTCTTC.

The J gene is TRBJ2-1, the V gene TRBV27, with 7 bases fitting TRBD2. Unmatched junction bases numbered 5, after V lost 0 bases and J lost 3 bases. The CDR3 spans 16 residues. Germline loops: CDR1 MNHEY, CDR2 SMNVEV (reference sequence). CDR3 coding DNA: TGTGCCAGCAGTTTATCTCGAGCGGGAAGCTACAATGAGCAGTTCTTC. Protein product: CASSLSRAGSYNEQFF.

The chain recombines TRBV6-5 with TRBJ2-1, with TRBD2 matching over 12 bases. The CDR3 totals 17 residues. V trimming: 2 bases; J trimming: 4 bases; junction bases outside the gene matches: 6. The germline V gene encodes CDR1 MNHEY and CDR2 SVGAGI. CDR3 loop: CASSYPAGTSGYNEQFF. DNA of the CDR3: TGTGCCAGCAGTTACCCCGCCGGGACTAGCGGGTACAATGAGCAGTTCTTC.

This clonotype occurred a few times. This may arise from a read error, as a much more abundant clone is one base away. V and J are TRBV12-3 or TRBV12-4 and TRBJ2-3, with D possibly matching TRBD1 (6 bases). The CDR3 covers 15 residues. Here the CDR3 reads CAGSLGYRDTDTQYF. CDR3 DNA sequence: TGTGCCGGCAGTTTAGGGTACAGGGACACAGATACGCAGTATTTT.